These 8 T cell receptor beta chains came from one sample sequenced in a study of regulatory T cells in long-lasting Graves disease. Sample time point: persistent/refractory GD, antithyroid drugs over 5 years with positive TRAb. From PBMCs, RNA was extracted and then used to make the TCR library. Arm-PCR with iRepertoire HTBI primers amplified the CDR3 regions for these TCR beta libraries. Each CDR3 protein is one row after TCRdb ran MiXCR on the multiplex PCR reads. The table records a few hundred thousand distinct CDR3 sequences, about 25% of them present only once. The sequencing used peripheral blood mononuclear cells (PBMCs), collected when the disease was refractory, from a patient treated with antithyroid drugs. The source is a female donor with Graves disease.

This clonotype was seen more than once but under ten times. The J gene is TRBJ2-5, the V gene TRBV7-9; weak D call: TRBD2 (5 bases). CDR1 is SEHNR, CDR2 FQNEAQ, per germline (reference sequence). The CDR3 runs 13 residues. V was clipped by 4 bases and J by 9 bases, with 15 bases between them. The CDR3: CASSSSDVEAQYF. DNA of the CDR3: TGTGCCAGCAGCTCGAGTGATGTGGAGGCCCAGTACTTC.

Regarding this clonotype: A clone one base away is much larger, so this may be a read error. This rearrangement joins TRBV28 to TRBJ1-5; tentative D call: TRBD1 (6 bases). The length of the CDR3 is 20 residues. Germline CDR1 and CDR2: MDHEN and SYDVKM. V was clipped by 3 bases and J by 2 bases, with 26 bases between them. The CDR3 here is CASSFYWGGGLTSGNQPQHF. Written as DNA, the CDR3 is TGTGCCAGCAGTTTTTACTGGGGGGGGGGGCTGACAAGTGGCAATCAGCCCCAGCATTTT.

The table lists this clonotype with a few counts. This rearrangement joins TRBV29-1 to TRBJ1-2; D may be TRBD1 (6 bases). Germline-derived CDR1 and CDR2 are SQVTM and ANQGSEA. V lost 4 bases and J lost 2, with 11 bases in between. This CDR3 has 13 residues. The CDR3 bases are TGCAGCGTTGTGGGGGGGCAGAACTATGGCTACACCTTC. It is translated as CSVVGGQNYGYTF. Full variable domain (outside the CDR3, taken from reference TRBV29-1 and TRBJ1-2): SAVISQKPSRDICQRGTSLTIQCQVDSQVTMMFWYRQQPGQSLTLIATANQGSEATYESGFVIDKFPISRPNLTFSTLTVSNMSPEDSSIYLCSVVGGQNYGYTFGSGTRLTVV.

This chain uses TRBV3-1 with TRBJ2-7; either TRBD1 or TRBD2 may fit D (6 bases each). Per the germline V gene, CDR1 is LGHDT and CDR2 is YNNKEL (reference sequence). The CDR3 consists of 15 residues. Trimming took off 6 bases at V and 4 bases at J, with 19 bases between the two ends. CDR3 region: CASSLRGVTKYEQYF. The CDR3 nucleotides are TGTGCCAGCAGTCTAAGGGGGGTTACTAAATACGAGCAGTACTTC.

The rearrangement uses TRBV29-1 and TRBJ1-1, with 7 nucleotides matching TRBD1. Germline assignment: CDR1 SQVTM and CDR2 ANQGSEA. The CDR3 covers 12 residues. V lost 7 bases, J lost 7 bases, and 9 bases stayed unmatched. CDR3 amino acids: CSGGEGGIEAFF. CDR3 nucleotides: TGCAGCGGGGGGGAAGGGGGCATTGAAGCTTTCTTT.

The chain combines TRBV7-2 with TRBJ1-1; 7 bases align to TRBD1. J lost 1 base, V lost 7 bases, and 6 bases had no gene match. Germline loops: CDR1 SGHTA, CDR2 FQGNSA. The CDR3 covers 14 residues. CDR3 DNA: TGTGCCAGCACTGAAGGGGGCGCGAACACTGAAGCTTTCTTT. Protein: CASTEGGANTEAFF.

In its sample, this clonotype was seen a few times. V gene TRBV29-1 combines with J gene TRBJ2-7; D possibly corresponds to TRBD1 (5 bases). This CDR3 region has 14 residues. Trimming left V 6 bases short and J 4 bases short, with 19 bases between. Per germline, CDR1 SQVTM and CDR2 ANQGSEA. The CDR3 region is CSVTHQGSPYEQYF. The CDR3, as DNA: TGCAGCGTCACCCACCAGGGTAGTCCGTACGAGCAGTACTTC.

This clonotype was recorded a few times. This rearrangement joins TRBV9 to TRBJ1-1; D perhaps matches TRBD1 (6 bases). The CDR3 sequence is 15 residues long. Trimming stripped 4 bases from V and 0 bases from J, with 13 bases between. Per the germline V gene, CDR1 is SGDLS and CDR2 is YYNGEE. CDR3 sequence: CASSQGPALNTEAFF. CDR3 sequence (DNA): TGTGCCAGCAGCCAGGGGCCAGCGTTGAACACTGAAGCTTTCTTT.